This T cell receptor beta chain is drawn from a study of blood T cell repertoires in COVID-19. As for the study in general: Italy, Spain and the United States were the sources of the convalescent and acute COVID-19 samples. Sources were T cells, B-cell-depleted T cells, or PBMCs; the material itself was cDNA or gDNA.

V dropped 1 base and J dropped 9; count of bases not matched to a gene: 11. Germline CDR1 and CDR2: MGHDK and SYGVNS. The CDR3 sequence is 16 residues long. As handled by the study authors: Reference gene primer amplification yielded estimated nucleated cell counts. Repertoires were generated with immunoSEQ multiplex PCR, while TCRdb's copy carries only in-frame clones and drops some. V and J calls and clone size follow that table, whereas D and trimming were derived from the DNA. The table includes about 62,000 clones, roughly 90% detected once. The V and J genes are TRBV25-1 and TRBJ2-1, with TRBD2 matching over 8 bases. This receptor was obtained from a woman older than 75 with acute or convalescent COVID-19. Material: peripheral blood. CDR3 in DNA: TGTGCCAGCAGTGAATTTGCCGGGAGGGCCATGGGTGAGCAGTTCTTC. It is translated as CASSEFAGRAMGEQFF.